This TCR beta chain is from a study of blood T cell repertoires in COVID-19. Overall study: In each case, the material was cDNA or gDNA derived from T cells, B-cell-depleted T cells, or PBMCs.

V lost 8 bases and J lost 6, with 14 bases in between. The CDR3 has 12 amino acids. Germline-derived CDR1 and CDR2 are GTSNPN and SVGIG (reference sequence). The method was immunoSEQ multiplex PCR; TCRdb's version includes in-frame clones alone and lacks a portion of them. The data contain fewer than 150,000 clones, approximately 84% of them singletons. This clonotype was obtained from a human donor in a cohort sampled during active COVID-19. Sequencing was carried out using peripheral blood. V usage is TRBV30 and J usage is TRBJ2-1; D is perhaps TRBD1 (5 bases). CDR3 residues: CAVKGPFNEQFF. In nucleotides, the CDR3 is TGTGCCGTTAAGGGGCCTTTCAATGAGCAGTTCTTC.